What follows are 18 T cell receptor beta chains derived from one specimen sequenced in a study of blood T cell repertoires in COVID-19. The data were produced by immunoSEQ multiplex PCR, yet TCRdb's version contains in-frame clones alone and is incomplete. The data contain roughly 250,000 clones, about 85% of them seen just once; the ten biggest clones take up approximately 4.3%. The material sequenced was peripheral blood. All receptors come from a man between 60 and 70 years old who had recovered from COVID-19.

CDR3 protein: CASSLDLAGGTDTQYF. CDR3 bases: TGCGCCAGCAGCTTGGACCTAGCGGGAGGCACAGATACGCAGTATTTT. The J gene is TRBJ2-3, the V gene TRBV5-1; TRBD2 matches 10 bases. The CDR3 runs to 16 residues. Unmatched junction bases numbered 2, after V lost 0 bases and J lost 1 base. The V gene's germline CDR1 is SGHRS and CDR2 YFSETQ.

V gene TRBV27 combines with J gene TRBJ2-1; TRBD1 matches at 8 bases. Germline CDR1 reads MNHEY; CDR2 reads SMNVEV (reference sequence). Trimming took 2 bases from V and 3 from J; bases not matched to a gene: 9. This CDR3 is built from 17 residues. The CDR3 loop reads CASSLRILGQVYNEQFF. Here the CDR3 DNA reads TGTGCCAGCAGTTTACGGATATTGGGACAGGTCTACAATGAGCAGTTCTTC.

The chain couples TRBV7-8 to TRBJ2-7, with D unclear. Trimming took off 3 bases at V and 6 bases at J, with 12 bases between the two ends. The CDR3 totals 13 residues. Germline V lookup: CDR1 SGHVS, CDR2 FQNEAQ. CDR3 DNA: TGTGCCAGCAGCTTCCGCGGCTCTTTCGAGCAGTACTTC. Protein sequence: CASSFRGSFEQYF.

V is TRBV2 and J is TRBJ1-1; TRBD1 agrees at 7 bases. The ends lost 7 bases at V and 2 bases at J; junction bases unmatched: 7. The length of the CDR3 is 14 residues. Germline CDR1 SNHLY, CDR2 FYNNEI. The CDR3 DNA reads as TGTGCCAGCACCTTGGGACAGCACAACACTGAAGCTTTCTTT. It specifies CASTLGQHNTEAFF.

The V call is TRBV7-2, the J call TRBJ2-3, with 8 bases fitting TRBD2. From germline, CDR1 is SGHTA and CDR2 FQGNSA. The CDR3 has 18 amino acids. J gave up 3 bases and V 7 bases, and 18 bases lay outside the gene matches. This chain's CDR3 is CASTQPWKLAGRTDTQYF. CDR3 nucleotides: TGTGCCAGCACACAACCTTGGAAGCTAGCGGGTAGGACAGATACGCAGTATTTT.

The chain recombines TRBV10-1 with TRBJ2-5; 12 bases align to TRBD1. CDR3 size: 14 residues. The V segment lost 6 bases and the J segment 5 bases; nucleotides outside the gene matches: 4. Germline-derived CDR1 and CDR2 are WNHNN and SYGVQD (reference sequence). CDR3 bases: TGCGCCAGCAGGAGGGACAGGGGGCTGGAGACCCAGTACTTC. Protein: CASRRDRGLETQYF.

The CDR3 bases are TGTGCCAGCAGTTATATCGCGGCAGTTAGACTCGAGCAGTACTTC. Amino acids: CASSYIAAVRLEQYF. This chain joins TRBV6-2 or TRBV6-3 and TRBJ2-7; unclear D gene. Germline assignment: CDR1 MNHEY and CDR2 SVGEGT. The CDR3 has 15 amino acids. The V end was cut by 3 bases, the J end by 6 bases, with 18 bases between.

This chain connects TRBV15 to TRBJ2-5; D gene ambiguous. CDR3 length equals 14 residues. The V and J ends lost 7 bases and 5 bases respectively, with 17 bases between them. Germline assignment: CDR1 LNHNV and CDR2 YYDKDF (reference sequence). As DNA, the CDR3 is TGTGCCACCACCCGGAGCCCGACCCGGGAGACCCAGTACTTC. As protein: CATTRSPTRETQYF.

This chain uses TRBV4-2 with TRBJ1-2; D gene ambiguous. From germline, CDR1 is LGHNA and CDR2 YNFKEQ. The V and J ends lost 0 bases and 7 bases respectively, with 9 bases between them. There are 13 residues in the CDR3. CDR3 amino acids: CASSQDEERGYTF. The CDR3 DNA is TGTGCCAGCAGCCAAGATGAGGAGCGTGGCTACACCTTC.

The CDR3 is CASSVDGTSVKETQYF. Written as DNA, the CDR3 is TGTGCCAGCAGCGTAGACGGGACTAGCGTAAAAGAGACCCAGTACTTC. The chain carries TRBV9 and TRBJ2-5; 10 bases match TRBD2. The CDR3 is made up of 16 amino acids. Germline CDR1 is SGDLS and CDR2 is YYNGEE. V trimming: 0 bases; J trimming: 3 bases; junction bases outside the gene matches: 5.

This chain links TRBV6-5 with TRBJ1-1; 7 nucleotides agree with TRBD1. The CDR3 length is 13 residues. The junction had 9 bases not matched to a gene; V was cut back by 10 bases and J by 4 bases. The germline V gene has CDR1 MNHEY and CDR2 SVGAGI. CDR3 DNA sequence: TGTGCCACCAGGGGGGGGTACGGCACTGAAGCTTTCTTT. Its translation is CATRGGYGTEAFF.

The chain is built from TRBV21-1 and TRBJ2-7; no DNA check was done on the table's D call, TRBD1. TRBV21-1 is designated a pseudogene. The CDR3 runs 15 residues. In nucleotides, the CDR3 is TGTGCCAGCAGCAGACAGGCTACCCCCAGGGCCGAGCAGTACTTC. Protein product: CASSRQATPRAEQYF.

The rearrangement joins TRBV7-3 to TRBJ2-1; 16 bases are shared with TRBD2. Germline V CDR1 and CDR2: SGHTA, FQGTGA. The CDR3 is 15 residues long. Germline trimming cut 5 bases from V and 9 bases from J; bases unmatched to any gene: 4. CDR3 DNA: TGTGCCAGCAGCCCGGGACTAGCGGGGGGGTTTGAGCAGTTCTTC. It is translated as CASSPGLAGGFEQFF. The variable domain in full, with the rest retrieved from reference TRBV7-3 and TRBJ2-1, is GAGVSQTPSNKVTEKGKYVELRCDPISGHTALYWYRQSLGQGPEFLIYFQGTGAADDSGLPNDRFFAVRPEGSVSTLKIQRTERGDSAVYLCASSPGLAGGFEQFFGPGTRLTVL.

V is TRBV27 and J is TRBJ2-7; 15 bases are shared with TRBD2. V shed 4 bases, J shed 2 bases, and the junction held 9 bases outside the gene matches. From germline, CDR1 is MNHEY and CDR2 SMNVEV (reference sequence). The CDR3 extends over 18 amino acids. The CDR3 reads CASSSRTSGGEPPYEQYF. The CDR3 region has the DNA TGTGCCAGCAGTTCCCGGACTAGCGGGGGGGAACCGCCCTACGAGCAGTACTTC.

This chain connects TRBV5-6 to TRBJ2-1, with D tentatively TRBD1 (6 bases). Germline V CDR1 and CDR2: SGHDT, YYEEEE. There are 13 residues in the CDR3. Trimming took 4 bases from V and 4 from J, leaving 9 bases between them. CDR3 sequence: CASSPGQYNEQFF. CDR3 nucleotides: TGTGCCAGCAGCCCCGGACAGTACAATGAGCAGTTCTTC.

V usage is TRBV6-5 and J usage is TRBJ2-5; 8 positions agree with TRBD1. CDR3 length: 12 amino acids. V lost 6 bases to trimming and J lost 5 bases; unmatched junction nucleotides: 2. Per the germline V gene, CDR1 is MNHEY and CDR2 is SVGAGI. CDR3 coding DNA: TGTGCCAGCAGCACAGGGGGGGAGACCCAGTACTTC. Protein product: CASSTGGETQYF.

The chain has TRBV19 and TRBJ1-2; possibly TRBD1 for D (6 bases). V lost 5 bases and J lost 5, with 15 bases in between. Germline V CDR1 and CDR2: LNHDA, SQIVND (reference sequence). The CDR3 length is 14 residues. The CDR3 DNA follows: TGTGCCAGTAGTTCTACAGGGTCGGGGTATGGCTACACCTTC. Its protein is CASSSTGSGYGYTF. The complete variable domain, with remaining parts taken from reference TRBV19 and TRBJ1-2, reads DGGITQSPKYLFRKEGQNVTLSCEQNLNHDAMYWYRQDPGQGLRLIYYSQIVNDFQKGDIAEGYSVSREKKESFPLTVTSAQKNPTAFYLCASSSTGSGYGYTFGSGTRLTVV.

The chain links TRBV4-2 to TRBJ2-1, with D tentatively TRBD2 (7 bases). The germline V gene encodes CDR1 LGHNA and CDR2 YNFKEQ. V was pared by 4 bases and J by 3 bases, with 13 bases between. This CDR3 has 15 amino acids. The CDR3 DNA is TGTGCCAGCAGCCCCCGGGGGGCGAACTACAATGAGCAGTTCTTC. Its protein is CASSPRGANYNEQFF.